These 14 T cell receptor beta chains were all obtained from the same sample, sequenced in a study of shared clonotypes between healthy human individuals. Libraries were prepared by immunoSEQ multiplex PCR; TCRdb keeps only in-frame clonotypes and omits some of them. The table includes 95,000 to 120,000 clones, under 70% detected once. The source material was memory CD8+ T cells sorted from blood. Indicated subset: CD45RO+ cells pooled with CCR7-negative TemRA cells. The receptors were sampled from a woman in her twenties or thirties in good health.

This clone was counted a few times. The chain combines TRBV5-6 with TRBJ1-2, with TRBD1 matching 10 bases. Trimming removed 5 bases from V and 0 bases from J; junction bases left unmatched: 7. This CDR3 contains 16 residues. Germline V gene sequence: CDR1 SGHDT, CDR2 YYEEEE. The CDR3: CASRRTGGMANYGYTF. CDR3 sequence (DNA): TGTGCCAGCAGGCGGACAGGGGGGATGGCTAACTATGGCTACACCTTC.

The V call is TRBV15, the J call TRBJ1-5, with D tentatively TRBD1 (5 bases). Germline lookup yields CDR1 LNHNV and CDR2 YYDKDF (reference sequence). Trimming removed 3 bases at V and 3 bases at J, with 15 bases between. The CDR3 consists of 16 residues. The CDR3 protein is CATSRDPWGVNQPQHF. CDR3 in DNA: TGTGCCACCAGCAGGGACCCCTGGGGGGTCAATCAGCCCCAGCATTTT.

The chain couples TRBV4-1 to TRBJ2-7; perhaps TRBD2 as D (6 bases). The CDR3 spans 15 residues. The germline V gene encodes CDR1 MGHRA and CDR2 YSYEKL. Trimming left V 4 bases short and J 3 bases short, with 16 bases between. CDR3 nucleotides: TGCGCCAGCAGCCGTACCCGGGACTTCTACTACGAGCAGTACTTC. It translates to CASSRTRDFYYEQYF.

The chain combines TRBV18 with TRBJ1-1; D gene unclear. Germline V lookup: CDR1 KGHSH, CDR2 LQKENI. This CDR3 is built from 14 residues. V was clipped by 3 bases and J by 1 base, with 9 bases between them. CDR3 loop: CASSPSRKNTEAFF. CDR3 coding DNA: TGTGCCAGCTCACCCAGTCGGAAGAACACTGAAGCTTTCTTT.

This clone was seen ten or more times. This chain links TRBV28 with TRBJ2-2; 10 positions match TRBD2. This CDR3 is 17 amino acids long. The V segment lost 6 bases and the J segment 2 bases; nucleotides outside the gene matches: 9. Looked up from germline, CDR1 is MDHEN and CDR2 is SYDVKM. The CDR3: CASRTTGTSVNTGELFF. The DNA for the CDR3 is TGTGCCAGCAGGACAACCGGGACTAGCGTAAACACCGGGGAGCTGTTTTTT. Together with reference TRBV28 and TRBJ2-2, the CDR3 gives the full variable domain: DVKVTQSSRYLVKRTGEKVFLECVQDMDHENMFWYRQDPGLGLRLIYFSYDVKMKEKGDIPEGYSVSREKKERFSLILESASTNQTSMYLCASRTTGTSVNTGELFFGEGSRLTVL.

The V gene is TRBV5-4, the J gene TRBJ1-1; possible D gene TRBD1, 6 bases. Germline lookup yields CDR1 SGHNT and CDR2 YYREEE (reference sequence). CDR3 length equals 17 residues. V lost 3 bases to trimming and J lost 2 bases, with 20 bases between them. CDR3 protein: CASSWGEGGHINTEAFF. CDR3 DNA sequence: TGTGCCAGCAGCTGGGGTGAAGGGGGACATATTAACACTGAAGCTTTCTTT.

This chain uses TRBV7-3 with TRBJ2-7; D remains unclear. V shed 1 base and J shed 2 bases, with 9 bases lying between them. CDR3 length equals 14 residues. Germline CDR1 and CDR2: SGHTA and FQGTGA. As DNA, the CDR3 is TGTGCCAGCAGCTTAAGCCTAGTCCCCTACGAGCAGTACTTC. Its protein is CASSLSLVPYEQYF.

The gene calls are TRBV5-4 and TRBJ2-7; tentative D call: TRBD1 (5 bases). Germline V lookup: CDR1 SGHNT, CDR2 YYREEE (reference sequence). The CDR3 is 14 amino acids. The V and J ends lost 0 bases and 2 bases respectively, with 9 bases between them. DNA for the CDR3: TGTGCCAGCAGCTTGGGACAGCCAACCTACGAGCAGTACTTC. It specifies CASSLGQPTYEQYF. The whole variable domain, filled in from reference TRBV5-4 and TRBJ2-7, reads ETGVTQSPTHLIKTRGQQVTLRCSSQSGHNTVSWYQQALGQGPQFIFQYYREEENGRGNFPPRFSGLQFPNYSSELNVNALELDDSALYLCASSLGQPTYEQYFGPGTRLTVT.

This chain uses TRBV6-1 with TRBJ2-7; the match to TRBD2 covers 11 bases. Germline loops: CDR1 MNHNS, CDR2 SASEGT. Losses at the gene ends were 2 bases for V and 3 bases for J; bases not matched to a gene: 6. The CDR3 has 16 residues. The CDR3 region has the DNA TGTGCCAGCAGTGAATTAGCGGGGGGGCATAGCTACGAGCAGTACTTC. It codes for CASSELAGGHSYEQYF.

This chain joins TRBV28 and TRBJ2-2; 7 nucleotides line up with TRBD1. The length of the CDR3 is 16 residues. Germline-derived CDR1 and CDR2 are MDHEN and SYDVKM. The J segment lost 3 bases and the V segment lost 6 bases, leaving 10 bases of the junction unmatched. The CDR3 DNA sequence: TGTGCCAGCAGACCTAACAGGGGTCAGTACACCGGGGAGCTGTTTTTT. It is translated as CASRPNRGQYTGELFF.

This chain connects TRBV9 to TRBJ2-7, with a possible D match to TRBD2 (6 bases). This CDR3 has 13 amino acids. Germline lookup yields CDR1 SGDLS and CDR2 YYNGEE. V was pared by 2 bases and J by 5 bases, with 11 bases between. CDR3: CASSVGGDDEQYF. The CDR3 bases are TGTGCCAGCAGCGTTGGAGGGGACGACGAGCAGTACTTC.

J is TRBJ2-5 and V is TRBV18, with D perhaps TRBD1 (5 bases). The CDR3 sequence is 16 residues long. CDR1 is KGHSH and CDR2 is LQKENI in the germline V gene. V was shortened by 4 bases and J by 1 base, with 16 bases between the two germline ends. The CDR3 here is CASSRWAGNPQETQYF. CDR3 DNA: TGTGCCAGCTCACGATGGGCAGGGAACCCCCAAGAGACCCAGTACTTC.

This chain joins TRBV25-1 and TRBJ2-7, with 7 bases lining up with TRBD1. V lost 4 bases to trimming and J lost 2 bases; unmatched junction nucleotides: 8. Germline lookup yields CDR1 MGHDK and CDR2 SYGVNS. The CDR3 is made up of 15 amino acids. The CDR3 sequence: CASSAVLGGPYEQYF. The CDR3 region has the DNA TGTGCCAGCAGTGCTGTTTTAGGGGGCCCCTACGAGCAGTACTTC.

The V gene is TRBV18, the J gene TRBJ1-5; the match to TRBD1 covers 9 bases. After removal of 0 bases from V and 5 bases from J, the junction contained 5 bases not matched to a gene. The CDR3 extends over 16 amino acids. The V gene's germline CDR1 is KGHSH and CDR2 LQKENI. This chain's CDR3 is CASSPPGQGTYQPQHF. CDR3 DNA sequence: TGTGCCAGCTCACCACCGGGACAGGGAACATATCAGCCCCAGCATTTT.